This is a list of T cell receptor beta chains from one sample in a study of blood T cells in healthy people across ages. One entry per CDR3 protein, called by TCRdb with MiXCR from the 5' RACE reads. This table has 1 million or so distinct CDR3 sequences, under 30% appearing once. The sample was also linked to a second study, of T cells of mothers and their children.

Sequencing was performed on blood. These receptors were collected from a girl aged 2 to 9 in good health. The CDR3 runs from the conserved cysteine through the conserved F or W. A D gene is named only where the DNA matches it firmly. Size tells how often a clone was seen (once, few, many) or the class of an expanded clone, and some rows leave it out.

J gene,D gene,clone size,V gene,CDR3 DNA,CDR3 protein
TRBJ2-3,.,once,TRBV18,TGTGCCAGCTCCCATGACTACGATACGCAGTATTTT,CASSHDYDTQYF
TRBJ2-7,TRBD1,.,TRBV4-1,TGCGCCAGCAGCCAGATACAGGGGGTCCACGAGCAGTACTTC,CASSQIQGVHEQYF
TRBJ2-7,.,few,TRBV7-2,TGTGCCAGCAGCCCACGAGGAGAGGAAGCCTCCTACGAGCAGTACTTC,CASSPRGEEASYEQYF
TRBJ1-1,.,.,TRBV24-1,TGTGCCACCAGTCGGGGCCTGAACACTGAAGCTTTCTTT,CATSRGLNTEAFF
TRBJ2-1,TRBD1,.,TRBV20-1,TGCAGTGGACAGGGGGGAGGCCGGGTTAACAATGAGCAGTTCTTC,CSGQGGGRVNNEQFF
TRBJ2-4,.,.,TRBV5-1,TGCGCCAGCAGCTTGATGTTTGGGGGTCCCCCAAACATTCAGTACTTC,CASSLMFGGPPNIQYF
TRBJ2-7,TRBD2,few,TRBV7-3,TGTGCCAGCAGCACCCTAGCGGGAGCTAGCTACGAGCAGTACTTC,CASSTLAGASYEQYF
TRBJ2-7,TRBD2,.,TRBV2,TGTGCCAGCGAGGCGGGAGGCGTTAGCTCCTACGAGCAGTACTTC,CASEAGGVSSYEQYF
TRBJ2-1,TRBD1,.,TRBV7-9,TGTGCCAGCAGTCCAATCGGGACAGGGCAGTTCTTC,CASSPIGTGQFF
TRBJ2-4,.,.,TRBV28,TGTGCCAGCAGTTTGAGGGCCCCCCGGGGCATTCAGTACTTC,CASSLRAPRGIQYF
TRBJ2-4,.,few,TRBV29-1,TGCAGCGTTAAACAATGGGCCAAAAACATTCAGTACTTC,CSVKQWAKNIQYF
TRBJ2-5,.,.,TRBV10-1,TGCGCCAGCAGCGATACGGACAGCCCCCAAGAGACCCAGTACTTC,CASSDTDSPQETQYF
TRBJ2-5,.,few,TRBV5-1,TGCGCCAGCAGCTTGGATTCAGGGATTGAGACCCAGTACTTC,CASSLDSGIETQYF
TRBJ2-1,.,many,TRBV2,TGTGCCAGCAGTGAATTTGGGCAGCCAACTAATGAGCAGTTCTTC,CASSEFGQPTNEQFF
TRBJ2-1,.,few,TRBV6-6,TGTGCCAGCAGTTATGTTCGCAATGAGCAGTTCTTC,CASSYVRNEQFF
TRBJ2-3,.,.,TRBV12-3/TRBV12-4,TGTGCCAGCAGTTTACAGCGGACTGGCGGAGATACGCAGTATTTT,CASSLQRTGGDTQYF
TRBJ1-1,.,few,TRBV5-6,TGTGCCAGCAGCTTGGAGGGGTTTGGAGCTCTCTTT,CASSLEGFGALF
TRBJ1-2,TRBD1,few,TRBV20-1,TGCAGTGCTAGAACAGGGGGCTATAACTATGGCTACACCTTC,CSARTGGYNYGYTF